This is a list of T cell receptor beta chains from one sample in a study of blood T cell repertoires in COVID-19. This table comes from immunoSEQ multiplex PCR, and its TCRdb copy is limited to in-frame clones, with some not included. The sample gives about 120,000 clones, 65% to 80% of which show up once; 6.2% is in the top ten. The sample comprised peripheral blood. The source of these receptors is a man in his 70s with acute or convalescent COVID-19. Both conserved end residues are part of each CDR3. A D gene is named only where the DNA matches it firmly. Size is omitted from some rows. Given values are once, few, many or a class for expanded clones.

J gene: TRBJ1-5; V gene: TRBV7-9; clone size: -; D gene: TRBD1; CDR3 DNA: TGTGCCAGCAGCGAGGGACAGTTTAGCAATCAGCCCCAGCATTTT; CDR3 protein: CASSEGQFSNQPQHF
J gene: TRBJ2-2; V gene: TRBV6-5; clone size: -; D gene: TRBD1; CDR3 DNA: TGTGCCAGCAGTTCCCGGGACAGGGGGCCCACCGGGGAGCTGTTTTTT; CDR3 protein: CASSSRDRGPTGELFF
J gene: TRBJ2-7; V gene: TRBV4-2; clone size: -; D gene: TRBD2; CDR3 DNA: TGTGCCAGCAGCCATCCTACTAGCGGGAGGGCGGGCGAGCAGTACTTC; CDR3 protein: CASSHPTSGRAGEQYF
J gene: TRBJ1-1; V gene: TRBV29-1; clone size: -; D gene: -; CDR3 DNA: TGCAGCGTGGGGCGGGGCGAAACTGAAGCTTTCTTT; CDR3 protein: CSVGRGETEAFF
J gene: TRBJ1-4; V gene: TRBV5-1; clone size: few; D gene: -; CDR3 DNA: TGCGCCAGCAGCTCGGTGGTCGATGAAAAACTGTTTTTT; CDR3 protein: CASSSVVDEKLFF
J gene: TRBJ2-2; V gene: TRBV3-1/TRBV3-2; clone size: -; D gene: -; CDR3 DNA: TGTGCCAGCAGCCGAGGGACCGGGGAGCTGTTTTTT; CDR3 protein: CASSRGTGELFF
J gene: TRBJ2-3; V gene: TRBV2; clone size: -; D gene: -; CDR3 DNA: TGTGCCAGCAGTGAGAACAGACCAAGCACAGATACGCAGTATTTT; CDR3 protein: CASSENRPSTDTQYF
J gene: TRBJ2-1; V gene: TRBV7-3; clone size: -; D gene: TRBD2; CDR3 DNA: TGTGCCAGCAGCTTATCTAGCGGACTCAACAATGAGCAGTTCTTC; CDR3 protein: CASSLSSGLNNEQFF
J gene: TRBJ1-2; V gene: TRBV28; clone size: -; D gene: -; CDR3 DNA: TGTGCCAGCAGTTTGGGGCAACCCAGAACCGGCTACACCTTC; CDR3 protein: CASSLGQPRTGYTF
J gene: TRBJ2-1; V gene: TRBV30; clone size: -; D gene: -; CDR3 DNA: TGTGCCTGGAGTGTATCCAGGGGCTACAATGAGCAGTTCTTC; CDR3 protein: CAWSVSRGYNEQFF
J gene: TRBJ2-7; V gene: TRBV7-2; clone size: -; D gene: -; CDR3 DNA: TGTGCCAGCAGCTTAGTGGTTCTCAGCACTAGGGTACACGAGCAGTACTTC; CDR3 protein: CASSLVVLSTRVHEQYF
J gene: TRBJ1-2; V gene: TRBV5-1; clone size: -; D gene: TRBD1; CDR3 DNA: TGCGCCAGCAGCAGGACAGGGAATGGCTACACCTTC; CDR3 protein: CASSRTGNGYTF
J gene: TRBJ2-7; V gene: TRBV2; clone size: -; D gene: -; CDR3 DNA: TGTGCCAGCAGCCCCCGGGGATCCTCCTACGAGCAGTACTTC; CDR3 protein: CASSPRGSSYEQYF
J gene: TRBJ1-5; V gene: TRBV4-1; clone size: -; D gene: TRBD1; CDR3 DNA: TGCGCCAGCAGCCAAGGGCTTGGTCGGACAGGCAATAAAGAGCCCCAGCATTTT; CDR3 protein: CASSQGLGRTGNKEPQHF
J gene: TRBJ1-5; V gene: TRBV15; clone size: -; D gene: -; CDR3 DNA: TGTGCCACCAGCAGACCCCGACCTCCCGGGGGCAATCAGCCCCAGCATTTT; CDR3 protein: CATSRPRPPGGNQPQHF
J gene: TRBJ2-3; V gene: TRBV18; clone size: -; D gene: TRBD1; CDR3 DNA: TGTGCCAGCTCACAGGGGGCTTATGGCACAGATACGCAGTATTTT; CDR3 protein: CASSQGAYGTDTQYF
J gene: TRBJ1-1; V gene: TRBV24-1; clone size: -; D gene: -; CDR3 DNA: TGTGCCACCAGTGATGCCCGGGGCACTGAAGCTTTCTTT; CDR3 protein: CATSDARGTEAFF
J gene: TRBJ2-1; V gene: TRBV14; clone size: -; D gene: -; CDR3 DNA: TGTGCCAGCAGCCAGATGATCGGGTCTAGGGGCGTCAATGAGCAGTTCTTC; CDR3 protein: CASSQMIGSRGVNEQFF
J gene: TRBJ2-7; V gene: TRBV3-1/TRBV3-2; clone size: -; D gene: -; CDR3 DNA: TGTGCCAGCAGCCAGGGGCGAGACGAGCAGTACTTC; CDR3 protein: CASSQGRDEQYF
J gene: TRBJ2-3; V gene: TRBV19; clone size: -; D gene: TRBD1; CDR3 DNA: TGTGCCAGTAGTCGCATCAGGGGGTCCCAATCGCAGTATTTT; CDR3 protein: CASSRIRGSQSQYF
J gene: TRBJ2-7; V gene: TRBV6-6; clone size: -; D gene: -; CDR3 DNA: TGTGCCAGCAGTTCAGACAGGTCCACACTCATCTTC; CDR3 protein: CASSSDRSTLIF
J gene: TRBJ2-2; V gene: TRBV12-3/TRBV12-4; clone size: few; D gene: -; CDR3 DNA: TGTGCCAGCAGTCTCCTAAATATCGGGGAGCTGTTTTTT; CDR3 protein: CASSLLNIGELFF